This T cell receptor beta chain was captured by sequencing in a study of spatial heterogeneity in lung cancer. The sample holds many counts of this clonotype. Time point defined: sample taken at primary tumor resection. Untreated early-stage non-small cell lung cancer patients, around 70 in total, were the donors. Material for sequencing was whole RNA from tumor, nontumor lung or frozen PBMC, left unsorted. The CDR3 extends over 12 amino acids. Germline V gene data show CDR1 as MNHEY and CDR2 as SVGEGT. V was shortened by 6 bases and J by 6 bases, with 12 bases between the two germline ends. TCRdb used MiXCR to reprocess the 5' RACE reads, holding one entry per CDR3 protein. This table has tens of thousands of distinct CDR3 sequences, 3.1% appearing once.

Sequencing was performed on normal lung tissue next to the tumor, taken at surgery. The rearrangement links TRBV6-2 or TRBV6-3 to TRBJ2-7; a possible D gene is TRBD2 (5 bases). The clonotype was recovered from a male donor with early-stage non-small cell lung cancer. Here the CDR3 reads CASSSITSEQYF. The CDR3 DNA is TGTGCCAGCAGCTCCATAACTAGCGAGCAGTACTTC.